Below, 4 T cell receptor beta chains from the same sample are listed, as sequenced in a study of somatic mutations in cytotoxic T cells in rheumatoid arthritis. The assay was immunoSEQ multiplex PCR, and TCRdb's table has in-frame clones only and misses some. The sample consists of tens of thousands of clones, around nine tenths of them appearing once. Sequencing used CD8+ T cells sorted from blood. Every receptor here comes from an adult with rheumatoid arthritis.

The CDR3, as DNA: TGTGCCAGCAGTTTATCCGGGGAAGGCTCCTACGAGCAGTACTTC. Protein sequence: CASSLSGEGSYEQYF. The V and J genes are TRBV27 and TRBJ2-7; perhaps TRBD2 as D (5 bases). Germline CDR1 reads MNHEY; CDR2 reads SMNVEV (reference sequence). Trimming took off 0 bases at V and 0 bases at J, with 9 bases between the two ends. The CDR3 runs to 15 residues.

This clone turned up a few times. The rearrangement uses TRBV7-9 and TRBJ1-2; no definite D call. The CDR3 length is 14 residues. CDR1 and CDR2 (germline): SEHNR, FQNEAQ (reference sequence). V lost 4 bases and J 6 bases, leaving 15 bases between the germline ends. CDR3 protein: CASSSAAFWHGYTF. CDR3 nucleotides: TGTGCCAGCAGCTCCGCTGCCTTCTGGCATGGCTACACCTTC.

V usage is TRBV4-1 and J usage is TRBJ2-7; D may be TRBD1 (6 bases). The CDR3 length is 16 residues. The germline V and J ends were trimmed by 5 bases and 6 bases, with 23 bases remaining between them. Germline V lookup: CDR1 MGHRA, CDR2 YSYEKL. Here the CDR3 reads CASSFRLGQGHSEQYF. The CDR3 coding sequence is TGCGCCAGCAGCTTCCGGTTGGGGCAGGGACACAGCGAGCAGTACTTC.

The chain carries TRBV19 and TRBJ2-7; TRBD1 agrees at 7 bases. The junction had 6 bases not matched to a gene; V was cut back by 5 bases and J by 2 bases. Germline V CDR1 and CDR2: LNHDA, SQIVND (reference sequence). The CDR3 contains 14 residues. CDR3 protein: CASSLRDSTYEQYF. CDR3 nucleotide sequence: TGTGCCAGTAGTCTCCGGGACAGTACCTACGAGCAGTACTTC.